Listed below are T cell receptor beta chains from one sample, sequenced in a study of blood T cells in healthy people across ages. TCRdb reanalysed the 5' RACE reads using MiXCR and keeps one entry per CDR3 protein. The data show approximately 490,000 distinct CDR3 sequences, about 25% seen once. These data also featured in a second study, about T cells of mothers and their children.

Sequencing was performed on blood. The receptor set was obtained from a boy under 18 in good health. Each CDR3 is given with its conserved first and last residue. The order of the fields is clone size, J gene, V gene, D gene, CDR3 DNA, CDR3 protein. D genes are given only for firm matches. Only part of the rows carry a size: once, few, many, or a class if the clone is expanded.

size: NA; J: TRBJ2-2; V: TRBV18; D: TRBD2; DNA: TGTGCCAGCTCACCACCGGCTAGCGGTCTCACCGGGGAGCTGTTTTTT; CDR3: CASSPPASGLTGELFF
size: NA; J: TRBJ2-1; V: TRBV12-3/TRBV12-4; D: NA; DNA: TGTGCCAGCACCAAAAGGGTGGAAGGGAGGCCGGGGCGGAATGAGCAGTTCTTC; CDR3: CASTKRVEGRPGRNEQFF
size: few; J: TRBJ1-2; V: TRBV29-1; D: NA; DNA: TGCAGCGTTGAGGTTGCGGGGCGTTATGGCTACACCTTC; CDR3: CSVEVAGRYGYTF
size: NA; J: TRBJ1-2; V: TRBV20-1; D: NA; DNA: TGCAGTGCTAGTTGGCTGAATGGCTACACCTTC; CDR3: CSASWLNGYTF
size: NA; J: TRBJ1-6; V: TRBV20-1; D: NA; DNA: TGCAGTGCTCCCGGCTGGAGCTCCTATAATTCACCCCTCCACTTT; CDR3: CSAPGWSSYNSPLHF
size: NA; J: TRBJ2-5; V: TRBV28; D: NA; DNA: TGTGCCAGTAGTTTGCGGGGGCATGTGGAGACCCAGTACTTC; CDR3: CASSLRGHVETQYF
size: NA; J: TRBJ2-2; V: TRBV27; D: TRBD1; DNA: TGTGCCAGCAGTTTCTTAGGGGGCGCCAACACCGGGGAGCTGTTTTTT; CDR3: CASSFLGGANTGELFF
size: few; J: TRBJ1-3; V: TRBV4-1; D: TRBD1; DNA: TGCGCCAGCAGCCAAGAGTCGGGACAGAGAGGAAACACCATATATTTT; CDR3: CASSQESGQRGNTIYF
size: NA; J: TRBJ2-1; V: TRBV7-2; D: NA; DNA: TGTGCCAGCACCGAAGGGGGGAATGAGCAGTTCTTC; CDR3: CASTEGGNEQFF
size: many; J: TRBJ2-2; V: TRBV20-1; D: NA; DNA: TGCAGTGCTAGAGATGGGGCGTCCGGGGAGCTGTTTTTT; CDR3: CSARDGASGELFF
size: few; J: TRBJ1-2; V: TRBV30; D: NA; DNA: TGTGCCTGGAACCTTAATGCGGACGGGGACACCTTC; CDR3: CAWNLNADGDTF
size: few; J: TRBJ2-7; V: TRBV27; D: TRBD2; DNA: TGTGCCAGCAGTTTCGGGGGGGACCTCCGGGGCGAGCAGTACTTC; CDR3: CASSFGGDLRGEQYF
size: NA; J: TRBJ2-7; V: TRBV4-3; D: NA; DNA: TGCGCCAGCAGCCAGAGGACCGGGACGCAGTACTTC; CDR3: CASSQRTGTQYF
size: few; J: TRBJ1-2; V: TRBV7-9; D: TRBD1; DNA: TGTGCCAGCAGCTTAGTAGGGGAATACGGGACAGGGTCATATGGCCACACCTTC; CDR3: CASSLVGEYGTGSYGHTF
size: few; J: TRBJ2-1; V: TRBV3-1; D: NA; DNA: TGTGCCAGCAGCCCGAGGCAGTTCAATGAGCAGTTCTTC; CDR3: CASSPRQFNEQFF
size: NA; J: TRBJ1-4; V: TRBV7-9; D: NA; DNA: TGTGCCAGCAGCCCACCGGGGGGGAAAGAAAAACTGTTTTTT; CDR3: CASSPPGGKEKLFF
size: NA; J: TRBJ2-7; V: TRBV27; D: NA; DNA: TGTGCCAGCAGTTTCTCGGGTGTGTGGAGTGGGTACGAGCAGTACTTC; CDR3: CASSFSGVWSGYEQYF
size: NA; J: TRBJ2-4; V: TRBV4-2; D: TRBD2; DNA: TGTGCCAGCAGCCAAGAAGCTAGCGGAACAGCCAAAAACATTCAGTACTTC; CDR3: CASSQEASGTAKNIQYF
size: few; J: TRBJ1-1; V: TRBV28; D: NA; DNA: TGTGCCAGCAGTCAAGGCGGCAGAGTATTGGCCACTGAAGCTTTCTTT; CDR3: CASSQGGRVLATEAFF
size: NA; J: TRBJ1-2; V: TRBV4-3; D: NA; DNA: TGCGCCAGCAGCGAAAGGGGACGTGCAAACTATGGCTACACCTTC; CDR3: CASSERGRANYGYTF
size: NA; J: TRBJ2-3; V: TRBV15; D: NA; DNA: TGTGCCACCAGCAGCGGCAAAGTAGGGACGCAGTATTTT; CDR3: CATSSGKVGTQYF
size: NA; J: TRBJ2-7; V: TRBV12-3/TRBV12-4; D: NA; DNA: TGTGCCAGCAGTCCGGGACCCTGGGAGCAGTACTTC; CDR3: CASSPGPWEQYF
size: NA; J: TRBJ2-3; V: TRBV12-3/TRBV12-4; D: NA; DNA: TGTGCCAGCAGGGGCAGTGTGAGAGCAGATGCGGAATATTTT; CDR3: CASRGSVRADAEYF
size: NA; J: TRBJ2-1; V: TRBV29-1; D: NA; DNA: TGCAGCGACTCCGGGGACCGGAATGAGCAGTTCTTC; CDR3: CSDSGDRNEQFF
size: NA; J: TRBJ2-3; V: TRBV7-9; D: TRBD2; DNA: TGTGCCAGCAGCGAAACCGGGAGGAGGGCAGATACGCAGTATTTT; CDR3: CASSETGRRADTQYF
size: NA; J: TRBJ1-2; V: TRBV27; D: NA; DNA: TGTGCCAGCAGTTTAAAGGGGGTGGTTACATATGGCTACACCTTC; CDR3: CASSLKGVVTYGYTF
size: NA; J: TRBJ1-1; V: TRBV3-1; D: NA; DNA: TGTGCCAGCAGTCCTTCGGAGTCGGAAGCTTTCTTT; CDR3: CASSPSESEAFF
size: many; J: TRBJ2-5; V: TRBV5-1; D: NA; DNA: TGTGCCAGCAGCTTAGGGCGGGAAGAGACCCAGTACTTC; CDR3: CASSLGREETQYF
size: NA; J: TRBJ2-2; V: TRBV14; D: NA; DNA: TGTACCAGCAGCCATACAACAGCGAACACCGGGGAGCTGTTTTTT; CDR3: CTSSHTTANTGELFF
size: few; J: TRBJ2-1; V: TRBV7-6; D: TRBD1; DNA: TGTGCCAGCAGCTTAGGCTACAGGGGAAGGTCCTACAATGAGCAGTTCTTC; CDR3: CASSLGYRGRSYNEQFF
size: many; J: TRBJ2-7; V: TRBV5-6; D: TRBD1; DNA: TGTGCCAGCAGCTTGGAGGCAGGGGGCTACGAGCAGTACTTC; CDR3: CASSLEAGGYEQYF
size: few; J: TRBJ2-1; V: TRBV20-1; D: NA; DNA: TGCAGTGCTAGAGATCTGTCACAAAGCTCCTACAATGAGCAGTTCTTC; CDR3: CSARDLSQSSYNEQFF
size: few; J: TRBJ2-7; V: TRBV7-9; D: TRBD1; DNA: TGTGCCAGCAGCGCGACAGGGGGGCTAACCTACGAGCAGTACTTC; CDR3: CASSATGGLTYEQYF
size: few; J: TRBJ2-1; V: TRBV2; D: NA; DNA: TGTGCCAGCAGTGAAGAAAAGGGGACTGGTGAGCAGTTCTTC; CDR3: CASSEEKGTGEQFF
size: few; J: TRBJ2-5; V: TRBV4-1; D: TRBD2; DNA: TGCGCCAGCAGCCCGGGGGTGAGACTAGCGGGACAAGAGACCCAGTACTTC; CDR3: CASSPGVRLAGQETQYF
size: few; J: TRBJ1-1; V: TRBV5-1; D: TRBD1; DNA: TGCGCCAGCAGAAGGACCGGGACAGCTAACACTGAAGCTTTCTTT; CDR3: CASRRTGTANTEAFF
size: NA; J: TRBJ2-2; V: TRBV25-1; D: TRBD1; DNA: TGTGCCAGCAGTGAATTGGGGGACAGAGAGGCCGGGGAGCTGTTTTTT; CDR3: CASSELGDREAGELFF
size: NA; J: TRBJ2-7; V: TRBV3-1; D: TRBD2; DNA: TGTGCCAGCAGCCAAGGTTGCTGCGGGAGCCTCTACGAGCAGTACTTC; CDR3: CASSQGCCGSLYEQYF
size: NA; J: TRBJ1-1; V: TRBV5-1; D: NA; DNA: TGCGCCAGTATAGGGATCGGCAGGGCGGCTTTCTTT; CDR3: CASIGIGRAAFF
size: few; J: TRBJ2-1; V: TRBV20-1; D: NA; DNA: TGCAGTGCTGGGACTTACAATGAGCAGTTCTTC; CDR3: CSAGTYNEQFF
size: NA; J: TRBJ2-4; V: TRBV28; D: TRBD1; DNA: TGTGCCAGCAGTCTCCGATCAGGGGGCGCAAAAAACATTCAGTACTTC; CDR3: CASSLRSGGAKNIQYF
size: few; J: TRBJ2-1; V: TRBV20-1; D: NA; DNA: TGCAGTGCTAGAGAATTCGGGTCAGCTCGCCCTTCCTACAATGAGCAGTTCTTC; CDR3: CSAREFGSARPSYNEQFF
size: NA; J: TRBJ2-7; V: TRBV27; D: TRBD1; DNA: TGTGCCAGCAGTTTATCTTGGGACAGGGTGGCCGAGCAGTACTTC; CDR3: CASSLSWDRVAEQYF
size: NA; J: TRBJ1-5; V: TRBV6-5; D: NA; DNA: TGTGCCAGCAGTTCCTCTTACCCTCTGAGCAATCAGCCCCAGCATTTT; CDR3: CASSSSYPLSNQPQHF
size: NA; J: TRBJ2-3; V: TRBV6-5; D: TRBD2; DNA: TGTGCCAGCAGTTACGGGTTAGCGGGTGGGCTAACAGATACGCAGTATTTT; CDR3: CASSYGLAGGLTDTQYF
size: NA; J: TRBJ2-5; V: TRBV20-1; D: TRBD2; DNA: TGCAGTGCTAGAGATATCCTAGCGGGATTAGTGGAGACCCAGTACTTC; CDR3: CSARDILAGLVETQYF
size: NA; J: TRBJ1-4; V: TRBV5-5; D: TRBD1; DNA: TGTGCCAGCAGCTGGGACCGGGACAGATCTAATGAAAAACTGTTTTTT; CDR3: CASSWDRDRSNEKLFF
size: NA; J: TRBJ2-7; V: TRBV29-1; D: TRBD1; DNA: TGCAGCGTTGCCCAGGGGGCGAGGGTTTACGAGCAGTACTTC; CDR3: CSVAQGARVYEQYF
size: NA; J: TRBJ1-1; V: TRBV19; D: NA; DNA: TGTGCCAGTAGTATCGCCAGCTCGGGCACTGAAGCTTTCTTT; CDR3: CASSIASSGTEAFF
size: NA; J: TRBJ2-7; V: TRBV20-1; D: NA; DNA: TGCAGTGCCCCCCGGACAGGGGGGACTAGCCCGTCCTACGAGCAGTACTTC; CDR3: CSAPRTGGTSPSYEQYF
size: NA; J: TRBJ2-7; V: TRBV7-9; D: TRBD2; DNA: TGTGCCAGCAGCGCCATAGTCGGACTAGCCTACGAGCAGTACTTC; CDR3: CASSAIVGLAYEQYF
size: few; J: TRBJ2-5; V: TRBV6-5; D: TRBD1; DNA: TGTGCCAGCAGTTACACCGGGACAGGAGAGACCCAGTACTTC; CDR3: CASSYTGTGETQYF
size: NA; J: TRBJ2-1; V: TRBV5-1; D: NA; DNA: TGCGCCAGCAGCTTGGCGGAGGTGACGTACAATGAGCAGTTCTTC; CDR3: CASSLAEVTYNEQFF
size: NA; J: TRBJ1-6; V: TRBV4-2; D: NA; DNA: TGTGCCAGCAGCCAAGAGCTTCGGGGAGGCTCACCCCTCCACTTT; CDR3: CASSQELRGGSPLHF
size: few; J: TRBJ2-7; V: TRBV20-1; D: NA; DNA: TGCAGTGCTAGCGAAACCTACGAGCAGTACTTC; CDR3: CSASETYEQYF
size: NA; J: TRBJ2-4; V: TRBV28; D: NA; DNA: TGTGCCTGCGGAATAGCCAAAAACATTCAGTACTTC; CDR3: CACGIAKNIQYF
size: NA; J: TRBJ2-7; V: TRBV6-2/TRBV6-3; D: NA; DNA: TGTGCCAGCATTTCTTCAAGCGGCAAATTCTCCTACGAGCAGTACTTC; CDR3: CASISSSGKFSYEQYF
size: NA; J: TRBJ2-3; V: TRBV5-1; D: NA; DNA: TGCGCCAGCAGCACCGTCCAGCGAGGGTTCCCAGATACGCAGTATTTT; CDR3: CASSTVQRGFPDTQYF
size: NA; J: TRBJ2-4; V: TRBV6-5; D: NA; DNA: TGTGCCAGCAGTTACTCGATTCGGGGTCAAAACATTCAGTACTTC; CDR3: CASSYSIRGQNIQYF